The 28 T cell receptor beta chains below all came from one sample that was sequenced in a study of blood T cell repertoires in COVID-19. Sequencing was performed with immunoSEQ multiplex PCR; in TCRdb, only in-frame clones are kept and a portion is missing. Here the sample spans more than 85,000 clones, around 87% being singletons. Sequenced sample: peripheral blood. These receptors were taken from a middle-aged man with active or convalescent COVID-19.

The J gene is TRBJ2-7, the V gene TRBV19, with 7 bases matching TRBD1. Germline lookup yields CDR1 LNHDA and CDR2 SQIVND (reference sequence). The CDR3 is 15 amino acids. V lost 3 bases, J lost 4 bases, and 9 bases stayed unmatched. CDR3: CASSMGTESIYEQYF. The CDR3 DNA is TGTGCCAGTAGTATGGGGACAGAGTCGATTTACGAGCAGTACTTC.

The chain couples TRBV12-3 or TRBV12-4 to TRBJ2-3; 8 bases map to TRBD2. The CDR3 covers 13 residues. The V gene end was trimmed by 4 bases and the J gene end by 6 bases; junction bases not matched to a gene: 3. CDR3: CASSSPGGDTQYF. The DNA of the CDR3 is TGTGCCAGCAGTTCCCCGGGGGGGGATACGCAGTATTTT.

The V and J genes are TRBV29-1 and TRBJ2-2; the D gene is possibly TRBD1 (5 bases). V gave up 7 bases and J gave up 6 bases, with 12 bases separating them. CDR3 length: 12 amino acids. Germline V gives CDR1 SQVTM, CDR2 ANQGSEA. The CDR3 region is CSGQRGSGELFF. CDR3 coding DNA: TGCAGCGGACAAAGGGGTTCCGGGGAGCTGTTTTTT.

This chain connects TRBV7-8 to TRBJ1-5; 7 bases are a match to TRBD1. This CDR3 has 14 amino acids. Trimming at V came to 5 bases and at J to 7 bases, leaving 8 bases not matched to a gene. Per germline, CDR1 SGHVS and CDR2 FQNEAQ. CDR3 region: CASSPSQGWQPQHF. Written as DNA, the CDR3 is TGTGCCAGCAGCCCATCACAGGGGTGGCAGCCCCAGCATTTT.

This clone was observed a single time. Other DNA variants within this sample encode the same CDR3. The chain uses TRBV5-1 and TRBJ2-5, with TRBD1 matching 9 bases. The V and J ends lost 2 bases and 5 bases, in that order; junction bases with no gene match: 1. In germline, CDR1 is SGHRS, CDR2 YFSETQ. CDR3 size: 13 residues. The CDR3 protein is CASSLGTGETQYF. The CDR3 DNA sequence: TGCGCCAGCAGCTTAGGGACAGGGGAGACCCAGTACTTC.

The chain employs TRBV2 and TRBJ1-1; the D gene is possibly TRBD1 (5 bases). The CDR3 totals 13 residues. With 8 bases removed from V and 5 bases from J, the gap between germline ends came to 15 bases. Germline CDR1 reads SNHLY; CDR2 reads FYNNEI. CDR3 sequence: CASGSGPETEAFF. CDR3 sequence (DNA): TGTGCCAGCGGATCAGGGCCCGAGACTGAAGCTTTCTTT.

In nucleotides, the CDR3 is TGTGCCAGCAGTGAACAGGGGCCAAGCTCCTATAATTCACCCCTCCACTTT. Translation: CASSEQGPSSYNSPLHF. This rearrangement joins TRBV28 to TRBJ1-6, with TRBD1 identical over 7 bases. This CDR3 is 17 amino acids long. Trimming at V came to 5 bases and at J to 0 bases, leaving 7 bases not matched to a gene. The germline V gene has CDR1 MDHEN and CDR2 SYDVKM.

The gene calls are TRBV29-1 and TRBJ2-7; 10 nucleotides agree with TRBD1. The CDR3 length is 12 residues. Germline V gene lookup returns CDR1 SQVTM and CDR2 ANQGSEA. Trimming removed 3 bases from V and 6 bases from J; junction bases left unmatched: 2. The CDR3 reads CSVDGTGVEQYF. The CDR3 coding sequence is TGCAGCGTTGATGGGACAGGGGTCGAGCAGTACTTC.

CDR3 loop: CASSLERDTEAFF. CDR3 in DNA: TGTGCCAGCAGCTTGGAAAGAGACACTGAAGCTTTCTTT. The gene calls are TRBV5-6 and TRBJ1-1; D unclear. The CDR3 totals 13 residues. The germline V and J ends were trimmed by 0 bases and 3 bases, with 6 bases remaining between them. Germline V gene data show CDR1 as SGHDT and CDR2 as YYEEEE.

The CDR3 DNA follows: TGTGCCAGCAGTTTCGAGGACAGGGACTCCTACGAGCAGTACTTC. Its translation: CASSFEDRDSYEQYF. The J gene is TRBJ2-7, the V gene TRBV28; 8 bases fit TRBD1. Trimming took 3 bases from V and 0 from J; bases not matched to a gene: 4. CDR3 length: 15 amino acids. Germline loops: CDR1 MDHEN, CDR2 SYDVKM. Filled out from reference TRBV28 and TRBJ2-7, the complete variable domain reads DVKVTQSSRYLVKRTGEKVFLECVQDMDHENMFWYRQDPGLGLRLIYFSYDVKMKEKGDIPEGYSVSREKKERFSLILESASTNQTSMYLCASSFEDRDSYEQYFGPGTRLTVT.

This sequence joins TRBV5-1 and TRBJ2-1, with 11 bases aligning to TRBD2. The CDR3 loop spans 15 amino acids. Unmatched junction bases numbered 5, after V lost 4 bases and J lost 5 bases. Germline V gene sequence: CDR1 SGHRS, CDR2 YFSETQ. In DNA, the CDR3 is TGCGCCAGCAGCCCGACTAGCGGGGCCGACAATGAGCAGTTCTTC. Protein sequence: CASSPTSGADNEQFF.

The chain couples TRBV12-3 or TRBV12-4 to TRBJ1-1; D is ambiguous. The CDR3 has 11 residues. Trimming took off 5 bases at V and 5 bases at J, with 6 bases between the two ends. The CDR3 nucleotides are TGTGCCAGCAGTGTGCGGACTGAAGCTTTCTTT. Translated, it gives CASSVRTEAFF.

V is TRBV6-4 and J is TRBJ2-5; 7 nucleotides agree with TRBD2. V shed 6 bases, J shed 3 bases, and the junction held 7 bases outside the gene matches. Germline V gives CDR1 MRHNA, CDR2 SNTAGT. The CDR3 is made up of 14 amino acids. The CDR3 here is CASRPRGGEETQYF. The DNA for the CDR3 is TGTGCCAGCAGACCCCGCGGGGGAGAAGAGACCCAGTACTTC.

The CDR3: CASSVFHYGYTF. The DNA of the CDR3 is TGTGCCAGCAGTGTATTCCACTATGGCTACACCTTC. The J gene is TRBJ1-2, the V gene TRBV2; D is uncertain. CDR1 SNHLY and CDR2 FYNNEI come from the germline V gene. The V end was cut by 4 bases, the J end by 3 bases, with 6 bases between. CDR3 length: 12 residues.

The chain joins TRBV19 to TRBJ1-3, with TRBD1 as a possible D gene (6 bases). Germline V gene data show CDR1 as LNHDA and CDR2 as SQIVND (reference sequence). Trimming took off 5 bases at V and 0 bases at J, with 17 bases between the two ends. The CDR3 is made up of 17 amino acids. The CDR3 here is CASSPLPGQSSGNTIYF. CDR3 in DNA: TGTGCCAGTAGTCCCTTACCGGGACAAAGCTCTGGAAACACCATATATTTT.

The V gene is TRBV28, the J gene TRBJ2-7, with TRBD1 identical over 9 bases. Germline V gene sequence: CDR1 MDHEN, CDR2 SYDVKM. Germline trimming cut 3 bases from V and 7 bases from J; bases unmatched to any gene: 13. The CDR3 loop spans 16 amino acids. CDR3 sequence (DNA): TGTGCCAGCAGTTTCCCCCCCTCGACAGGGGGTGGGGAGCAGTACGTC. It encodes CASSFPPSTGGGEQYV.

This clone was seen just once. The chain links TRBV30 to TRBJ1-3, with D possibly TRBD1 on 5 matching bases. V was cut by 0 bases and J by 0 bases, with 12 bases left in between. The CDR3 loop spans 16 amino acids. CDR1 is GTSNPN, CDR2 SVGIG, per germline (reference sequence). The CDR3 reads CAWSVTPTDSGNTIYF. The CDR3 nucleotides read TGTGCCTGGAGTGTAACCCCGACAGACTCTGGAAACACCATATATTTT.

This rearrangement joins TRBV10-1 to TRBJ1-3; weak D call: TRBD1 (5 bases). Per germline, CDR1 WNHNN and CDR2 SYGVQD (reference sequence). The CDR3 spans 13 residues. V was cut by 6 bases and J by 8 bases, with 14 bases left in between. The CDR3 sequence: CASRQDPEHTIYF. The CDR3 nucleotides read TGCGCCAGCAGACAGGATCCAGAACACACCATATATTTT.

The CDR3 DNA is TGTGCCAGCAGCCAAGGGCCCGGGACTGAAGCTTTCTTT. Translation: CASSQGPGTEAFF. The J gene is TRBJ1-1, the V gene TRBV14; D is undetermined. Germline values: CDR1 SGHDN, CDR2 FVKESK. This CDR3 is 13 amino acids long. The V end was cut by 1 base, the J end by 5 bases, with 8 bases between.

This clone was counted a single time. The chain carries TRBV5-1 and TRBJ2-1; TRBD2 agrees at 12 bases. The CDR3 totals 15 residues. The J segment lost 6 bases and the V segment lost 3 bases, leaving 4 bases of the junction unmatched. From germline, CDR1 is SGHRS and CDR2 YFSETQ. The CDR3 region has the DNA TGCGCCAGCAGCTCTAGCGGGGGGGCAGTCAATGAGCAGTTCTTC. Its translation is CASSSSGGAVNEQFF.

The chain has TRBV6-5 and TRBJ2-7; D not resolved. Trimming pared 5 bases from V and 4 bases from J, leaving 6 bases between. Germline V gives CDR1 MNHEY, CDR2 SVGAGI. This CDR3 is built from 11 residues. CDR3 protein: CASSLPYEQYF. The CDR3 nucleotides are TGTGCCAGCAGTCTTCCTTACGAGCAGTACTTC.

The chain joins TRBV5-1 to TRBJ2-5; 7 bases fit TRBD1. Trimming at V came to 4 bases and at J to 1 base, leaving 4 bases not matched to a gene. The CDR3 totals 14 residues. Germline CDR1 and CDR2: SGHRS and YFSETQ. The CDR3 DNA is TGCGCCAGCAGCCGGACAGGTTCCCAAGAGACCCAGTACTTC. Encoded protein: CASSRTGSQETQYF.

The CDR3 DNA sequence: TGTGCCACCTCGAACAGGGACTATGGCTACACCTTC. As protein: CATSNRDYGYTF. The V gene is TRBV19, the J gene TRBJ1-2, with D perhaps matching TRBD1 (6 bases). CDR3 length: 12 residues. Trimming removed 10 bases from V and 3 bases from J, with 12 bases in between. Germline CDR1 LNHDA, CDR2 SQIVND (reference sequence).

This rearrangement joins TRBV19 to TRBJ2-6, with TRBD1 matching over 9 bases. The CDR3 runs 14 residues. CDR1 is LNHDA and CDR2 is SQIVND in the germline V gene (reference sequence). With V trimmed by 6 bases and J by 12 bases, 9 bases remained unmatched. CDR3 loop: CASRGQGQGTVLTF. In DNA, the CDR3 is TGTGCCAGTAGAGGTCAGGGACAGGGTACCGTCCTGACTTTC.

This chain connects TRBV5-1 to TRBJ2-3; 7 positions match TRBD1. Germline loops: CDR1 SGHRS, CDR2 YFSETQ. The CDR3 is 16 residues long. V lost 3 bases and J lost 1; bases outside the gene matches: 8. CDR3 sequence: CASSSTTGARTDTQYF. In DNA, the CDR3 is TGCGCCAGCAGCTCAACTACAGGGGCCCGCACAGATACGCAGTATTTT.

The V call is TRBV5-8, the J call TRBJ1-2, with 7 bases lining up with TRBD1. The CDR3 is 14 amino acids. Germline V gene sequence: CDR1 SGHTS, CDR2 YDEGEE. V shed 4 bases, J shed 0 bases, and the junction held 3 bases outside the gene matches. The CDR3 DNA reads as TGTGCCAGCAGCCCCGGGACAGCTAACTATGGCTACACCTTC. This codes for CASSPGTANYGYTF.

CDR3 sequence: CASSRSGGAFWNEQFF. In DNA form, the CDR3 reads TGTGCCAGCAGCCGGAGCGGGGGGGCCTTTTGGAATGAGCAGTTCTTC. The chain carries TRBV14 and TRBJ2-1; 10 positions agree with TRBD2. The trim removed 4 bases at V and 7 bases at J, leaving 10 bases unmatched. The CDR3 runs 16 residues. Per the germline V gene, CDR1 is SGHDN and CDR2 is FVKESK.

The gene calls are TRBV2 and TRBJ1-2; 11 positions agree with TRBD1. CDR3 length: 13 amino acids. Germline CDR1 and CDR2: SNHLY and FYNNEI. With 1 base clipped from V and 14 bases from J, the junction kept 6 bases outside the gene matches. The CDR3 spells CASSEEGQGARTF. CDR3 sequence (DNA): TGTGCCAGCAGTGAAGAAGGACAGGGGGCGCGAACCTTC. Combining the CDR3 with reference TRBV2 and TRBJ1-2 gives the whole variable domain EPEVTQTPSHQVTQMGQEVILRCVPISNHLYFYWYRQILGQKVEFLVSFYNNEISEKSEIFDDQFSVERPDGSNFTLKIRSTKLEDSAMYFCASSEEGQGARTFGSGTRLTVV.